This record concerns one T cell receptor (beta chain) sequence. Antigen: not known. Sequenced by immunoSEQ multiplex PCR; TCRdb stores in-frame clones only, minus some. Found here are 150,000 or so clones, 88% of them singletons; the top ten hold 3% to 3.5%. This sample is drawn from a study of T cell responses to AZD1222 COVID-19 vaccine. Study findings and constraints: Two doses of AZD1222 preceded a rise in Spike-specific TCR breadth and depth.

The germline V gene has CDR1 LGHDT and CDR2 YNNKEL (reference sequence). The CDR3 runs 17 residues. Trimming took off 0 bases at V and 4 bases at J, with 18 bases between the two ends. This TCR derives from an adult in good health. This chain uses TRBV3-1 (or the pseudogene TRBV3-2) with TRBJ2-5; D not certain. The sample in question was peripheral blood, obtained on day 0 of MenACWY control vaccination. CDR3 loop: CASSQDIRAPHPETQYF. CDR3 sequence (DNA): TGTGCCAGCAGCCAAGATATACGAGCCCCCCACCCAGAGACCCAGTACTTC.